Below are 23 T cell receptor beta chains sequenced from a single sample in a study of Ad26.COV2.S vaccination and SARS-CoV-2 variants. Repertoires were generated with immunoSEQ multiplex PCR, while TCRdb's copy carries only in-frame clones and drops some. The sample carries some 420,000 clones, roughly 90% recorded once. Treatment reported: roughly 18 received Ad26.COV2.S at low or high dose, single or two shots; several received placebo; per-sample allocation not given. Vaccine and placebo recipients were sampled on day 63 after the first injection. The sample here was peripheral blood, taken in a trial of Ad26.COV2.S vaccine versus placebo. The receptors originated from a person aged 18-65 years who received the Ad26.COV2.S COVID-19 vaccine or a placebo.

This chain joins TRBV7-2 and TRBJ1-1; no firm D call. The CDR3 runs 13 residues. Trimming took 1 base from V and 4 from J, leaving 7 bases between them. Germline assignment: CDR1 SGHTA and CDR2 FQGNSA. CDR3 in amino acids: CASSLVRSTEAFF. In DNA form, the CDR3 reads TGTGCCAGCAGCTTAGTTCGGAGCACTGAAGCTTTCTTT.

This rearrangement joins TRBV11-3 to TRBJ1-1, with D perhaps matching TRBD1 (6 bases). The V and J ends lost 0 bases and 4 bases respectively, with 15 bases between them. Germline V CDR1 and CDR2: SGHNT, YENEEA. The CDR3 runs to 16 residues. The CDR3 DNA follows: TGTGCCAGCAGCTTAGATGGCGGGGGGCGGCCCACTGAAGCTTTCTTT. As protein: CASSLDGGGRPTEAFF.

This rearrangement joins TRBV2 to TRBJ2-7; D unresolved. CDR3 length equals 14 residues. Trimming shortened V by 1 base and J by 0 bases, and 7 bases separated the two germline ends. The germline V gene encodes CDR1 SNHLY and CDR2 FYNNEI. The CDR3 here is CASSEDGFSYEQYF. In DNA form, the CDR3 reads TGTGCCAGCAGTGAAGACGGGTTCTCCTACGAGCAGTACTTC.

J is TRBJ2-7 and V is TRBV15, with D possibly TRBD2 on 5 matching bases. V was shortened by 5 bases and J by 4 bases, with 9 bases between the two germline ends. This CDR3 has 12 residues. Germline V gene lookup returns CDR1 LNHNV and CDR2 YYDKDF (reference sequence). Here the CDR3 DNA reads TGTGCCACCAGCCCGGGAACGTACGAGCAGTACTTC. Protein: CATSPGTYEQYF.

The chain joins TRBV28 to TRBJ1-5, with D unclear. The CDR3 is 13 amino acids. V lost 2 bases and J lost 6, with 8 bases in between. Germline V CDR1 and CDR2: MDHEN, SYDVKM. CDR3 nucleotide sequence: TGTGCCAGCAGTTTACTGCACGGTCAGCCCCAGCATTTT. This codes for CASSLLHGQPQHF.

This chain joins TRBV5-1 and TRBJ2-5; perhaps TRBD2 as D (5 bases). The CDR3 spans 13 residues. Germline V gene sequence: CDR1 SGHRS, CDR2 YFSETQ. Trimming took off 4 bases at V and 3 bases at J, with 10 bases between the two ends. CDR3 nucleotides: TGCGCCAGCAGCCCGGGGTCGGAAGAGACCCAGTACTTC. It is translated as CASSPGSEETQYF.

The DNA for the CDR3 is TGTGCCAGCAGCTCGACGGCTGCTAATTCACCCCTCCACTTT. Its protein is CASSSTAANSPLHF. The chain joins TRBV6-5 to TRBJ1-6, with no clear D. Germline CDR1 and CDR2: MNHEY and SVGAGI. The CDR3 spans 14 residues. Trimming pared 6 bases from V and 6 bases from J, leaving 12 bases between.

CDR3 sequence (DNA): TGTGCCAGCAGCTTAGGACGGGTCGTCCGGGAGGATACGCAGTATTTT. As protein: CASSLGRVVREDTQYF. The rearrangement links TRBV7-9 to TRBJ2-3, with D possibly TRBD2 on 6 matching bases. The V end was cut by 1 base, the J end by 6 bases, with 17 bases between. This CDR3 has 16 residues. Germline CDR1 is SEHNR and CDR2 is FQNEAQ (reference sequence). Complete variable domain (other parts from reference TRBV7-9 and TRBJ2-3): DTGVSQNPRHKITKRGQNVTFRCDPISEHNRLYWYRQTLGQGPEFLTYFQNEAQLEKSRLLSDRFSAERPKGSFSTLEIQRTEQGDSAMYLCASSLGRVVREDTQYFGPGTRLTVL.

The chain is built from TRBV9 and TRBJ1-5; D gene uncertain. The germline V gene encodes CDR1 SGDLS and CDR2 YYNGEE. The CDR3 is 15 residues long. V lost 3 bases and J 9 bases, leaving 19 bases between the germline ends. The CDR3 loop reads CASSAKPGRDGPQHF. Here the CDR3 DNA reads TGTGCCAGCAGCGCAAAACCCGGACGGGATGGGCCCCAGCATTTT.

This rearrangement joins TRBV29-1 to TRBJ2-5; weak D call: TRBD2 (5 bases). CDR1 and CDR2 (germline): SQVTM, ANQGSEA. The V gene lost 6 bases and the J gene lost 5 bases, with 10 bases spanning the gap. The CDR3 runs 11 residues. CDR3 DNA sequence: TGCAGCGTCGGGGAAGAGGAGACCCAGTACTTC. The encoded protein is CSVGEEETQYF.

The chain uses TRBV5-4 and TRBJ1-2, with D perhaps TRBD1 (6 bases). V gave up 4 bases and J gave up 1 base, with 11 bases separating them. This CDR3 is built from 14 residues. The V gene's germline CDR1 is SGHNT and CDR2 YYREEE (reference sequence). The CDR3 sequence is CASSRTGRNYGYTF. As DNA, the CDR3 is TGTGCCAGCAGCAGAACAGGGCGTAACTATGGCTACACCTTC.

The V call is TRBV7-3, the J call TRBJ1-2; D gene ambiguous. CDR1 is SGHTA and CDR2 is FQGTGA in the germline V gene. V was clipped by 2 bases and J by 8 bases, with 12 bases between them. This CDR3 contains 13 residues. The CDR3 sequence: CASSLYPGSGYTF. In DNA, the CDR3 is TGTGCCAGCAGCTTATATCCGGGGAGCGGCTACACCTTC.

The genes are TRBV4-1 and TRBJ1-5; 7 nucleotides agree with TRBD1. From germline, CDR1 is MGHRA and CDR2 YSYEKL. The CDR3 extends over 14 amino acids. The trim removed 2 bases at V and 5 bases at J, leaving 3 bases unmatched. Here the CDR3 DNA reads TGCGCCAGCAGCCAAACAGGGGCTCATCAGCCCCAGCATTTT. Amino acids: CASSQTGAHQPQHF.

The gene calls are TRBV18 and TRBJ2-2, with D possibly TRBD1 on 5 matching bases. Trimming removed 3 bases at V and 3 bases at J, with 8 bases between. CDR3 length: 14 amino acids. The germline V gene encodes CDR1 KGHSH and CDR2 LQKENI. The CDR3 here is CASSPARDTGELFF. The DNA for the CDR3 is TGTGCCAGCTCACCGGCCAGGGACACCGGGGAGCTGTTTTTT. The complete variable domain, with remaining parts taken from reference TRBV18 and TRBJ2-2, reads NAGVMQNPRHLVRRRGQEARLRCSPMKGHSHVYWYRQLPEEGLKFMVYLQKENIIDESGMPKERFSAEFPKEGPSILRIQQVVRGDSAAYFCASSPARDTGELFFGEGSRLTVL.

This clone was observed a single time. The chain uses TRBV3-1 (or the pseudogene TRBV3-2) and TRBJ2-7, with 8 bases that match TRBD1. The CDR3 length is 15 residues. The germline V gene encodes CDR1 LGHDT and CDR2 YNNKEL (reference sequence). Unmatched junction bases numbered 8, after V lost 4 bases and J lost 3 bases. This CDR3 is CASSRPGQGDYEQYF. The CDR3 coding sequence is TGTGCCAGCAGCCGACCCGGACAGGGTGACTACGAGCAGTACTTC.

With respect to this clone: This sequence may be a read error, since a much larger clone differs from it by one base. This chain uses TRBV12-3 or TRBV12-4 with TRBJ2-7; TRBD1 is a possible D gene (6 bases). The ends were cut back, 1 base at V and 5 bases at J, with 9 bases in the middle. This CDR3 is 13 amino acids long. The CDR3 coding sequence is TGTGCCAGCAGTTTAGGGGCAGGGGACGAGCAGTACTTC. Encoded protein: CASSLGAGDEQYF.

The V and J genes are TRBV12-5 and TRBJ1-1, with 7 bases fitting TRBD1. The germline gives CDR1 LGHNT, CDR2 FRNRAP. After removal of 6 bases from V and 7 bases from J, the junction contained 23 bases not matched to a gene. CDR3 length: 18 amino acids. CDR3 coding DNA: TGTGCTAGTGGCCTATTCGGGGGTATAGACAGGGTGCTTAATGAAGCTTTCTTT. Translating gives CASGLFGGIDRVLNEAFF.

V usage is TRBV19 and J usage is TRBJ2-1, with 9 nucleotides matching TRBD2. Germline loops: CDR1 LNHDA, CDR2 SQIVND (reference sequence). V gave up 3 bases and J gave up 6 bases; unmatched junction bases: 12. The CDR3 spans 17 residues. CDR3 loop: CASSIPSTSGVSNEQFF. The CDR3 DNA is TGTGCCAGTAGTATCCCTTCGACTAGCGGCGTTAGCAATGAGCAGTTCTTC.

This chain uses TRBV5-4 with TRBJ2-1; D unresolved. CDR3 length: 12 amino acids. Germline lookup yields CDR1 SGHNT and CDR2 YYREEE (reference sequence). Trimming removed 1 base at V and 8 bases at J, with 7 bases between. The CDR3 sequence: CASSLIVDEQFF. CDR3 DNA: TGTGCCAGCAGCTTGATTGTCGATGAGCAGTTCTTC. Using reference TRBV5-4 and TRBJ2-1 for the parts outside the CDR3, the full variable domain is ETGVTQSPTHLIKTRGQQVTLRCSSQSGHNTVSWYQQALGQGPQFIFQYYREEENGRGNFPPRFSGLQFPNYSSELNVNALELDDSALYLCASSLIVDEQFFGPGTRLTVL.

This rearrangement joins TRBV7-2 to TRBJ2-3, with 10 nucleotides matching TRBD2. Germline-derived CDR1 and CDR2 are SGHTA and FQGNSA. The CDR3 has 17 residues. V gave up 0 bases and J gave up 1 base; unmatched junction bases: 4. The CDR3 nucleotides read TGTGCCAGCAGCTTAGCGGCTAGCGGGGGAGGCACAGATACGCAGTATTTT. Translating gives CASSLAASGGGTDTQYF.

V and J are TRBV6-1 and TRBJ2-6; no clear D gene. Germline lookup yields CDR1 MNHNS and CDR2 SASEGT. CDR3 length: 16 residues. Trimming took off 3 bases at V and 0 bases at J, with 9 bases between the two ends. CDR3 residues: CASSEGPYSGANVLTF. The CDR3 DNA follows: TGTGCCAGCAGTGAGGGCCCTTACTCTGGGGCCAACGTCCTGACTTTC.

V is TRBV20-1 and J is TRBJ1-1; TRBD1 agrees at 9 bases. Trimming cost V 3 bases and J 6 bases; bases outside gene matches: 2. The germline gives CDR1 DFQATT, CDR2 SNEGSKA (reference sequence). The CDR3 is 12 residues long. The CDR3 nucleotides read TGCAGTGCTAGTAGACAGGGGGCTGAAGCTTTCTTT. This codes for CSASRQGAEAFF.

This clone was detected a few times. The V gene is TRBV6-2 or TRBV6-3, the J gene TRBJ1-6; no clear D gene. This CDR3 comprises 18 residues. The germline V gene encodes CDR1 MNHEY and CDR2 SVGEGT. Trimming cost V 0 bases and J 9 bases, with 21 bases left between them. CDR3 DNA: TGTGCCAGCAGTTACTCTTCACCGTATTGGGGTAAGAGTTCACCCCTCCACTTT. Translation: CASSYSSPYWGKSSPLHF.